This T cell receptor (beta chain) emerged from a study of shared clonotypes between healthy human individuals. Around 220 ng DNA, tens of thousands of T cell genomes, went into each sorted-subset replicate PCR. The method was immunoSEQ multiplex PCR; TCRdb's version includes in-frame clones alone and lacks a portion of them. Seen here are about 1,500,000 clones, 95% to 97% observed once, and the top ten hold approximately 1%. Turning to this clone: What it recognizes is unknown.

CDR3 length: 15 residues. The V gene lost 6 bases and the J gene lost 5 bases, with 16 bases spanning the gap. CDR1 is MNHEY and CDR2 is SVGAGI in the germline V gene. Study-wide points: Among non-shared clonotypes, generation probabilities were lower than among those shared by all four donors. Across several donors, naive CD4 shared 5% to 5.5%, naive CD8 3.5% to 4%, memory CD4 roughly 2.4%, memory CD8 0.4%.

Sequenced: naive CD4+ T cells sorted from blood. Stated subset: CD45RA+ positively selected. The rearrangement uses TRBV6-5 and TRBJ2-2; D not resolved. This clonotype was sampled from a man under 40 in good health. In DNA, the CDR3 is TGTGCCAGCAGCCTATTTAGGGTCAAGACCGGGGAGCTGTTTTTT. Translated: CASSLFRVKTGELFF.